The 2 T cell receptor beta chains given below trace back to one sample, sequenced in a study of cytomegalovirus exposure and HLA in healthy donors. A multiplex PCR was run with 60 Vbeta primers and 13 Jbeta primers. Sequencing used immunoSEQ multiplex PCR; TCRdb keeps in-frame clones, though not all of them. The sample records about 130,000 clones, 70% to 90% being singletons. Sequenced: PBMCs. The receptors were gathered from a woman aged 40 to 55 in good health and CMV-seropositive.

The V and J genes are TRBV10-3 and TRBJ2-7; 15 bases align to TRBD2. Germline CDR1 is ENHRY and CDR2 is SYGVKD. Trimming cost V 4 bases and J 6 bases; bases outside gene matches: 7. The CDR3 loop spans 16 amino acids. The DNA of the CDR3 is TGTGCCATCAGTGTCAAGGGACTAGCGGGAGGCGGCGAGCAGTACTTC. Residues: CAISVKGLAGGGEQYF.

The chain employs TRBV19 and TRBJ1-4; D is ambiguous. Germline-derived CDR1 and CDR2 are LNHDA and SQIVND (reference sequence). This CDR3 comprises 14 residues. Deletions cut 6 bases from V and 0 bases from J, with 8 bases between. The CDR3, as DNA: TGTGCCAGTAGCGGGAGTGCAACTAATGAAAAACTGTTTTTT. This translates into CASSGSATNEKLFF.